This TCR beta chain was profiled in a study of early T cells in non-severe SARS-CoV-2 infection. The CDR3 spans 18 residues. The trim removed 5 bases at V and 2 bases at J, leaving 14 bases unmatched. In germline, CDR1 is SGHDN, CDR2 FVKESK. TCRdb recomputed calls from the 5' RACE reads with MiXCR, one row per CDR3 protein. The top ten hold more than 3.5% of the sample, which has roughly 60,000 distinct CDR3 sequences, 13% seen once. The sequence was obtained from an adult who was a healthcare worker with PCR-confirmed SARS-CoV-2 infection or an uninfected control (not recorded which). The V call is TRBV14, the J call TRBJ2-3, with 9 bases matching TRBD1. Sequencing was carried out using whole blood. The CDR3 coding sequence is TGTGCCAGCAGCTACAGACCCTGGACAGGGGTAGACACAGATACGCAGTATTTT. It is translated as CASSYRPWTGVDTDTQYF.